The rows below give T cell receptor beta chains drawn from one sample of a study of T-cell reconstitution after alpha-beta-depleted transplantation in children. TCRdb ran MiXCR on the PCR reads and lists one entry per CDR3 protein. The sample contains 500,000 or so distinct CDR3 sequences, 32% of which appear only once. This material consisted of PBMCs from the stem cell graft donor, taken from the stem cell graft. All receptors derive from a human donor who donated a stem cell graft to a child with aplastic anemia. CDR3s include the opening cysteine and the closing phenylalanine or tryptophan. Fields, in order: clone size, V gene, D gene, J gene, CDR3 protein, CDR3 DNA. D genes are given only for firm matches. The listing skips clone size in some rows; elsewhere it reads once, few, many or a size class.

abundance: -; v_gene: TRBV11-2; d_gene: -; j_gene: TRBJ2-1; CDR3aa: CASSMTRGSYNEQFF; CDR3nt: TGTGCCAGCAGCATGACTAGGGGCTCCTACAATGAGCAGTTCTTC
abundance: few; v_gene: TRBV10-2; d_gene: TRBD2; j_gene: TRBJ2-3; CDR3aa: CASSETSGADTQYF; CDR3nt: TGCGCCAGCAGTGAGACTAGCGGGGCAGATACGCAGTATTTT
abundance: few; v_gene: TRBV6-5; d_gene: TRBD1; j_gene: TRBJ1-1; CDR3aa: CASRLQGAFTEAFF; CDR3nt: TGTGCCAGCAGACTCCAGGGGGCTTTCACTGAAGCTTTCTTT
abundance: -; v_gene: TRBV6-1; d_gene: -; j_gene: TRBJ2-1; CDR3aa: CASGEDSHLNYNEQFF; CDR3nt: TGTGCCAGCGGGGAGGACAGTCATCTAAACTACAATGAGCAGTTCTTC
abundance: once; v_gene: TRBV3-1; d_gene: -; j_gene: TRBJ1-1; CDR3aa: CASSQVSEAFF; CDR3nt: TGTGCCAGCAGCCAAGTTTCTGAAGCTTTCTTT
abundance: -; v_gene: TRBV20-1; d_gene: TRBD2; j_gene: TRBJ2-7; CDR3aa: CSARPSGNYEQYF; CDR3nt: TGCAGTGCTAGGCCTAGCGGGAACTACGAGCAGTACTTC
abundance: few; v_gene: TRBV9; d_gene: -; j_gene: TRBJ2-3; CDR3aa: CASSAWDGREDTQYF; CDR3nt: TGTGCCAGCAGCGCTTGGGACGGCCGTGAGGATACGCAGTATTTT
abundance: few; v_gene: TRBV20-1; d_gene: -; j_gene: TRBJ1-2; CDR3aa: CSARDIRTGNYGYTF; CDR3nt: TGCAGTGCTAGAGATATTAGAACAGGGAACTATGGCTACACCTTC
abundance: many; v_gene: TRBV12-3/TRBV12-4; d_gene: TRBD1; j_gene: TRBJ2-5; CDR3aa: CASSRDRARETQYF; CDR3nt: TGTGCCAGCAGCCGAGACAGGGCCCGGGAGACCCAGTACTTC
abundance: few; v_gene: TRBV12-3/TRBV12-4; d_gene: -; j_gene: TRBJ1-3; CDR3aa: CASSPPRQNRRSGNTIYF; CDR3nt: TGTGCCAGCAGTCCACCCCGACAGAACCGGAGGAGTGGAAACACCATATATTTT
abundance: few; v_gene: TRBV20-1; d_gene: TRBD2; j_gene: TRBJ2-1; CDR3aa: CSARGTSGVTEQFF; CDR3nt: TGCAGTGCTAGAGGGACTAGCGGGGTAACTGAGCAGTTCTTC
abundance: -; v_gene: TRBV7-9; d_gene: -; j_gene: TRBJ2-1; CDR3aa: CASSLGGFPYNEQFF; CDR3nt: TGTGCCAGCAGCTTAGGGGGTTTCCCGTACAATGAGCAGTTCTTC
abundance: -; v_gene: TRBV27; d_gene: TRBD1; j_gene: TRBJ1-2; CDR3aa: CASSSPGAGQGHYGYTF; CDR3nt: TGTGCCAGCAGTAGCCCGGGGGCGGGACAGGGCCATTATGGCTACACCTTC
abundance: -; v_gene: TRBV6-1; d_gene: TRBD1; j_gene: TRBJ1-1; CDR3aa: CASKPGQTNTEAFF; CDR3nt: TGTGCCAGCAAACCGGGACAGACAAACACTGAAGCTTTCTTT
abundance: few; v_gene: TRBV21-1; d_gene: -; j_gene: TRBJ1-2; CDR3aa: CAITRSGSNYGYTF; CDR3nt: TGTGCAATAACCCGTTCGGGGTCAAACTATGGCTACACCTTC
abundance: few; v_gene: TRBV12-3/TRBV12-4; d_gene: TRBD2; j_gene: TRBJ2-7; CDR3aa: CASSFGRGGHEQYF; CDR3nt: TGTGCCAGCAGTTTCGGGAGGGGGGGGCACGAGCAGTACTTC
abundance: -; v_gene: TRBV20-1; d_gene: TRBD1; j_gene: TRBJ1-1; CDR3aa: CSARDGQGLPSF; CDR3nt: TGCAGTGCTAGAGATGGACAGGGGCTCCCCTCTTTT